This passage covers 9 T cell receptor beta chains from one sample sequenced in a study of blood T cell repertoires in COVID-19. Assay used: immunoSEQ multiplex PCR; TCRdb lists only in-frame clones, some missing. The table records about 440,000 clones, 90% of them present only once. The sequencing input was PBMCs or T cells enriched from blood (not recorded which). These receptors all stem from a man between 18 and 29 years old who had recovered from COVID-19.

V gene TRBV6-1 combines with J gene TRBJ1-1; D remains ambiguous. The CDR3 runs to 13 residues. Trimming shortened V by 3 bases and J by 2 bases, and 7 bases separated the two germline ends. CDR1 MNHNS and CDR2 SASEGT come from the germline V gene. DNA of the CDR3: TGTGCCAGCAGTGAGGCAGAAAACACTGAAGCTTTCTTT. Amino acid sequence: CASSEAENTEAFF.

The chain links TRBV6-5 to TRBJ2-2; TRBD2 might be the D (6 bases). Deletions cut 8 bases from V and 9 bases from J, with 16 bases between. From germline, CDR1 is MNHEY and CDR2 SVGAGI. CDR3 size: 13 residues. CDR3 loop: CASLASVGRELFF. The CDR3 nucleotides read TGTGCCAGCCTAGCGTCCGTGGGCCGGGAGCTGTTTTTT.

The chain recombines TRBV28 with TRBJ2-7; 12 bases line up with TRBD2. This CDR3 spans 15 amino acids. In germline, CDR1 is MDHEN, CDR2 SYDVKM. V lost 4 bases and J lost 7; bases outside the gene matches: 8. DNA for the CDR3: TGTGCCAGCAGTTCCCCTACTAGCGGGAGGATTGAGCAGTACTTC. Its protein product is CASSSPTSGRIEQYF.

The chain links TRBV9 to TRBJ2-7, with D possibly being TRBD1 (7 bases). The CDR3 has 16 residues. V shed 0 bases and J shed 5 bases, with 18 bases lying between them. Germline CDR1 and CDR2: SGDLS and YYNGEE. The CDR3 sequence is CASSVAGGTATHEQYF. The CDR3 nucleotides are TGTGCCAGCAGCGTAGCTGGCGGGACAGCCACCCACGAGCAGTACTTC.

The genes are TRBV24-1 and TRBJ2-1, with 8 bases aligning to TRBD2. Germline V gene sequence: CDR1 KGHDR, CDR2 SFDVKD. The CDR3 has 12 residues. Trimming removed 8 bases from V and 7 bases from J; junction bases left unmatched: 3. The CDR3 nucleotides are TGTGCCACCAAGGGACTAGGAAATGAGCAGTTCTTC. Protein sequence: CATKGLGNEQFF.

The rearrangement joins TRBV5-6 to TRBJ1-6, with 10 bases aligning to TRBD1. The V gene end was trimmed by 4 bases and the J gene end by 10 bases; junction bases not matched to a gene: 5. CDR3 length equals 14 residues. The germline V gene has CDR1 SGHDT and CDR2 YYEEEE. The CDR3: CASSAGTGASPLHF. The CDR3 nucleotides read TGTGCCAGCAGCGCCGGGACAGGGGCCTCACCCCTCCACTTT.

The rearrangement uses TRBV5-4 and TRBJ1-1; 7 bases line up with TRBD1. CDR1 is SGHNT and CDR2 is YYREEE in the germline V gene (reference sequence). The CDR3 runs 14 residues. Unmatched junction bases numbered 4, after V lost 2 bases and J lost 3 bases. Written as DNA, the CDR3 is TGTGCCAGCAGCTTTGTAGGGGGCGACACTGAAGCTTTCTTT. Translation: CASSFVGGDTEAFF.

This chain links TRBV12-3 or TRBV12-4 with TRBJ1-1; D uncertain. Trimming left V 3 bases short and J 8 bases short, with 7 bases between. CDR3 length: 11 amino acids. The CDR3 reads CASSLGREAFF. CDR3 in DNA: TGTGCCAGCAGTTTGGGCAGGGAAGCTTTCTTT.

The CDR3 coding sequence is TGTGCCAGCAGCCTGACAGTTTCCGTTAACTATGGCTACACCTTC. This translates into CASSLTVSVNYGYTF. The chain employs TRBV9 and TRBJ1-2; D perhaps matches TRBD1 (5 bases). V lost 4 bases and J 1 base, leaving 14 bases between the germline ends. The length of the CDR3 is 15 residues. Germline V lookup: CDR1 SGDLS, CDR2 YYNGEE. Together with reference TRBV9 and TRBJ1-2, the CDR3 gives the full variable domain: DSGVTQTPKHLITATGQRVTLRCSPRSGDLSVYWYQQSLDQGLQFLIQYYNGEERAKGNILERFSAQQFPDLHSELNLSSLELGDSALYFCASSLTVSVNYGYTFGSGTRLTVV.